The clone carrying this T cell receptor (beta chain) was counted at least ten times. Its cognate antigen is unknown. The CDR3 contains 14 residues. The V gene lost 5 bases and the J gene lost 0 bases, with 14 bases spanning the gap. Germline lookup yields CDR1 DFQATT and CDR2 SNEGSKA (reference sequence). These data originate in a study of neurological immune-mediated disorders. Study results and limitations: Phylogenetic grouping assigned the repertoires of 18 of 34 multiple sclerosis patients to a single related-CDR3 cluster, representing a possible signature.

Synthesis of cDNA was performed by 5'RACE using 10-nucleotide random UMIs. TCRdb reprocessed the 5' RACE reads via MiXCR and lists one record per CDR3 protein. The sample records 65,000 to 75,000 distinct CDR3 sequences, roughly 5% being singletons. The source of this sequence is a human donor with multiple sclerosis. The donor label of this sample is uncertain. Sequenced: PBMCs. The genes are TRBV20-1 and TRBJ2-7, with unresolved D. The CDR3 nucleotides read TGCAGTGCTCGTTTTGGCTCGGGCTCCTACGAGCAGTACTTC. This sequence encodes CSARFGSGSYEQYF.